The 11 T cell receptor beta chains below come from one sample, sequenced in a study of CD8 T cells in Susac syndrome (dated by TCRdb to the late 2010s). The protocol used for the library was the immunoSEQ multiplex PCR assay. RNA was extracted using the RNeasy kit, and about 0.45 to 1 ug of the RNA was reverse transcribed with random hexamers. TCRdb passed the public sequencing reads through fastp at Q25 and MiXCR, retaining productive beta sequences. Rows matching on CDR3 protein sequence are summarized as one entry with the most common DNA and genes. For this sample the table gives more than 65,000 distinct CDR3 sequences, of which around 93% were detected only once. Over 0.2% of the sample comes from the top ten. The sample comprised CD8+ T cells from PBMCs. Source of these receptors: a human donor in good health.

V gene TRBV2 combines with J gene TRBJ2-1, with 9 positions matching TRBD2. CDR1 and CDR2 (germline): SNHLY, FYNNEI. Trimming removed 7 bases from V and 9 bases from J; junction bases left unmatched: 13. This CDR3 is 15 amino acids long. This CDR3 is CASILAGPRGPEQFF. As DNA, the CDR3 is TGTGCCAGCATCCTAGCGGGGCCAAGGGGACCTGAGCAGTTCTTC.

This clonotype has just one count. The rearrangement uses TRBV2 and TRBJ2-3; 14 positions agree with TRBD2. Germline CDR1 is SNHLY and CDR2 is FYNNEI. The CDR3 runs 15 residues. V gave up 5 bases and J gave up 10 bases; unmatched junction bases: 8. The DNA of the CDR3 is TGTGCCAGCAGTTATGGACTAGCGGGGGGCTCTCCGCAGTATTTT. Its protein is CASSYGLAGGSPQYF. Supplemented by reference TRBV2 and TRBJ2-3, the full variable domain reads EPEVTQTPSHQVTQMGQEVILRCVPISNHLYFYWYRQILGQKVEFLVSFYNNEISEKSEIFDDQFSVERPDGSNFTLKIRSTKLEDSAMYFCASSYGLAGGSPQYFGPGTRLTVL.

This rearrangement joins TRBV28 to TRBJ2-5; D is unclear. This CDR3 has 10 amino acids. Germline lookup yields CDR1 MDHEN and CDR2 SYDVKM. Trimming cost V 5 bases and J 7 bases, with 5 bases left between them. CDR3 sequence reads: CASSRGTQYF. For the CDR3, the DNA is TGTGCCAGCAGTCGCGGGACCCAGTACTTC. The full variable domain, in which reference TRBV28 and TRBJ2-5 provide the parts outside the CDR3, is DVKVTQSSRYLVKRTGEKVFLECVQDMDHENMFWYRQDPGLGLRLIYFSYDVKMKEKGDIPEGYSVSREKKERFSLILESASTNQTSMYLCASSRGTQYFGPGTRLLVL.

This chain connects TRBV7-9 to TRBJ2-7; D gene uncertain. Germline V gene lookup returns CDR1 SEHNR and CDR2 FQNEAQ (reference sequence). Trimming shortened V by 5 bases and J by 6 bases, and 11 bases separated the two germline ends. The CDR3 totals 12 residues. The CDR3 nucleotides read TGTGCCAGCAGCGCCCGACCCGGCGAGCAGTACTTC. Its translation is CASSARPGEQYF.

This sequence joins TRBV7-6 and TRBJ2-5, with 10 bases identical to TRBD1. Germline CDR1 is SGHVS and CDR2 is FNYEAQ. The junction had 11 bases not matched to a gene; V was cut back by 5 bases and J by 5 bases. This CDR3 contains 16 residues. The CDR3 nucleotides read TGTGCCAGCAGCCCATTGACAGGGGGCCTGAGTGAGACCCAGTACTTC. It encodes CASSPLTGGLSETQYF.

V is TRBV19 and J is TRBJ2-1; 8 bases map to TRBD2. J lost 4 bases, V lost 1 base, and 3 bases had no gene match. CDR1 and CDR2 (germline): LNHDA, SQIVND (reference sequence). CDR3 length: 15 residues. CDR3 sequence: CASSIAGGGYNEQFF. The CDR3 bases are TGTGCCAGTAGTATAGCTGGCGGGGGGTACAATGAGCAGTTCTTC.

CDR3 in DNA: TGTGCCAGCAGTCTTACACCCAACTATGGCTACACCTTC. This translates into CASSLTPNYGYTF. V is TRBV5-4 and J is TRBJ1-2; no clear D. CDR1 is SGHNT, CDR2 YYREEE, per germline (reference sequence). The length of the CDR3 is 13 residues. Trimming left V 5 bases short and J 2 bases short, with 10 bases between.

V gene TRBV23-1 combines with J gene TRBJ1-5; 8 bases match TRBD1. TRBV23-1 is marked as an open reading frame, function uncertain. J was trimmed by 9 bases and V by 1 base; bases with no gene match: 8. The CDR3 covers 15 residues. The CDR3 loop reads CASSQYETGVLPQHF. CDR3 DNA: TGCGCCAGCAGTCAATATGAGACAGGGGTTTTGCCCCAGCATTTT.

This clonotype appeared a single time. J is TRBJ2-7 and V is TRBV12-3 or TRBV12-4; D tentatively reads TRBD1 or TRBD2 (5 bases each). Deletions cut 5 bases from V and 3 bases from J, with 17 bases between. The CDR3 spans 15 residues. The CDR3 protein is CASSPLRGPNYEQYF. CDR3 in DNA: TGTGCCAGCAGTCCTTTGAGGGGTCCCAACTACGAGCAGTACTTC.

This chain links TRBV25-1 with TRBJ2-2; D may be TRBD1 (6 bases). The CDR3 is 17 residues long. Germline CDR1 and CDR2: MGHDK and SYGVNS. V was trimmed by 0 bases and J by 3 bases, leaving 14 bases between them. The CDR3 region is CASSEYRGHIYTGELFF. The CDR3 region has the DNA TGTGCCAGCAGTGAATACAGGGGACACATCTACACCGGGGAGCTGTTTTTT.

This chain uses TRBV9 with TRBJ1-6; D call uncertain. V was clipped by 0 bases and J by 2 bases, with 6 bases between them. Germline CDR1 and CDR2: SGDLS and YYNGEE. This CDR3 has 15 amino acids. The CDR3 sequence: CASSVDGAYNSPLHF. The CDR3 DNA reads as TGTGCCAGCAGCGTAGACGGAGCCTATAATTCACCCCTCCACTTT.